The 8 T cell receptor beta chains below come from one sample, sequenced in a study of CD4 T cell repertoires in COVID-19 (dated by TCRdb to about 2021). Receptors were amplified or captured by the immunoSEQ multiplex PCR assay. TCRdb limited this immuneACCESS table to in-frame rearrangements with V and J called. A share of clones is missing; checked studies link under half to unresolved V genes, and the rest is unexplained. The sample table records roughly 23,000 clones; roughly 84% of these occur just once. The ten most abundant clones make up over 0.45% of the sample. Memory T cell samples that were not cultured went straight to sequencing right after ex vivo isolation. The source material was central memory CD4+ T cells from blood, sampled before the COVID-19 pandemic. This specimen's cell subset or site label, interpreted: CD4+ T central memory cells. The origin of the receptors is a human donor who had COVID-19.

This sequence joins TRBV19 and TRBJ1-2, with D tentatively TRBD1 (5 bases). CDR3 length: 14 amino acids. Trimming took off 5 bases at V and 8 bases at J, with 18 bases between the two ends. The V gene's germline CDR1 is LNHDA and CDR2 SQIVND (reference sequence). The DNA for the CDR3 is TGTGCCAGTAGTGGCCTCGGTCAGGGTTCCGGCTACACCTTC. Its translation: CASSGLGQGSGYTF.

J is TRBJ2-1 and V is TRBV6-6; 8 bases agree with TRBD1. The CDR3 is 16 amino acids. J gave up 8 bases and V 4 bases, and 13 bases lay outside the gene matches. Germline CDR1 is MNHNY and CDR2 is SVGAGI (reference sequence). Written as DNA, the CDR3 is TGTGCCAGCAGTTCGCCTACCGGACAGGGAGAGGATGAGCAGTTCTTC. Protein: CASSSPTGQGEDEQFF.

As to this clone: Germline and junction disagree at one end, which may indicate a read error. The V call is TRBV10-3, the J call TRBJ2-4, with 10 bases aligning to TRBD1. Germline CDR1 and CDR2: ENHRY and SYGVKD. The CDR3 runs 12 residues. Here the CDR3 DNA reads TGTGCCATCAGCGAACCGGGACAGGGGAAGGACTTC. It specifies CAISEPGQGKDF.

V and J are TRBV9 and TRBJ2-1; 7 positions match TRBD1. Losses at the gene ends were 3 bases for V and 7 bases for J; bases not matched to a gene: 13. The germline V gene encodes CDR1 SGDLS and CDR2 YYNGEE. The CDR3 consists of 16 residues. CDR3: CASSGSVGPQGNEQFF. CDR3 bases: TGTGCCAGCAGCGGCTCTGTTGGACCACAGGGGAATGAGCAGTTCTTC.

V usage is TRBV28 and J usage is TRBJ2-7; D may be TRBD1 (6 bases). The V gene lost 1 base and the J gene lost 2 bases, with 15 bases spanning the gap. The CDR3 has 16 amino acids. Germline lookup yields CDR1 MDHEN and CDR2 SYDVKM. CDR3 sequence reads: CASSLSSGTRTYEQYF. CDR3 nucleotide sequence: TGTGCCAGCAGTTTATCGTCAGGGACAAGGACCTACGAGCAGTACTTC.

V usage is TRBV2 and J usage is TRBJ1-2; 7 bases match TRBD1. The CDR3 length is 13 residues. CDR1 and CDR2 (germline): SNHLY, FYNNEI. Trimming cost V 6 bases and J 5 bases; bases outside gene matches: 6. The CDR3 DNA follows: TGTGCCAGCAGAGGGACAGTGCGGTATGGCTACACCTTC. Amino acids: CASRGTVRYGYTF.

This clone appeared once. The chain carries TRBV5-6 and TRBJ2-4, with 9 bases aligning to TRBD1. The CDR3 contains 15 residues. V lost 5 bases and J lost 7; bases outside the gene matches: 10. The V gene's germline CDR1 is SGHDT and CDR2 YYEEEE. The CDR3 nucleotides read TGTGCCAGCAGACCAACAGGGGGCAAGGGGAACATTCAGTACTTC. Protein sequence: CASRPTGGKGNIQYF.

This chain connects TRBV2 to TRBJ2-5; tentatively, D is TRBD2 (5 bases). Germline V CDR1 and CDR2: SNHLY, FYNNEI. CDR3 length: 14 residues. Trimming took 6 bases from V and 9 from J, leaving 20 bases between them. This CDR3 reads CASSQIRGNGAQYF. CDR3 nucleotide sequence: TGTGCCAGCAGCCAGATCCGGGGTAATGGCGCCCAGTACTTC. Supplemented by reference TRBV2 and TRBJ2-5, the full variable domain reads EPEVTQTPSHQVTQMGQEVILRCVPISNHLYFYWYRQILGQKVEFLVSFYNNEISEKSEIFDDQFSVERPDGSNFTLKIRSTKLEDSAMYFCASSQIRGNGAQYFGPGTRLLVL.